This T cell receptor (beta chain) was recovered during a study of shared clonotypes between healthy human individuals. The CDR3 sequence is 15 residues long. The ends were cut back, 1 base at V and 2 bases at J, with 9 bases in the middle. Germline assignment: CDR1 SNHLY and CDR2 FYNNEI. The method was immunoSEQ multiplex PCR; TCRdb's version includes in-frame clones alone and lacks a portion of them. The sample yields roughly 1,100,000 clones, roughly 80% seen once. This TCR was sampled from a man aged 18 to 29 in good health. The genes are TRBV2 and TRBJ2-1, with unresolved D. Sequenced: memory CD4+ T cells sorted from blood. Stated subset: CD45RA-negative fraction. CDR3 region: CASSEEGVPYNEQFF. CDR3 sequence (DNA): TGTGCCAGCAGTGAAGAGGGTGTACCCTACAATGAGCAGTTCTTC.